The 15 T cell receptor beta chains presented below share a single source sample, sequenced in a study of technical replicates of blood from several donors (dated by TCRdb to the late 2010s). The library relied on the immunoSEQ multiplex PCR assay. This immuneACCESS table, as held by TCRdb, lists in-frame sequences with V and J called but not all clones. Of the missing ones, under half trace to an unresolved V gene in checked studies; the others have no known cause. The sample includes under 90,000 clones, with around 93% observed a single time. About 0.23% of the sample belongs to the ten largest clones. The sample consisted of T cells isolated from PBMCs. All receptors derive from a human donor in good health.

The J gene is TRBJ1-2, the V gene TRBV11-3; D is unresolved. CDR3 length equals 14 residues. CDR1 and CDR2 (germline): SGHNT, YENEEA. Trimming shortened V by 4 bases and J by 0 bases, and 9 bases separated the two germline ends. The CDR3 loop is CASSSAGANYGYTF. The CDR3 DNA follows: TGTGCCAGCAGCTCCGCCGGTGCTAACTATGGCTACACCTTC.

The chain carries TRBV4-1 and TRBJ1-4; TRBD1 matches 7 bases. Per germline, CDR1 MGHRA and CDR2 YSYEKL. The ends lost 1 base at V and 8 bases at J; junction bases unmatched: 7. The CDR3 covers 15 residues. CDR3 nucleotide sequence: TGCGCCAGCAGCCAAGGACAGGGAGTCGGGGAAAAACTGTTTTTT. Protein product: CASSQGQGVGEKLFF.

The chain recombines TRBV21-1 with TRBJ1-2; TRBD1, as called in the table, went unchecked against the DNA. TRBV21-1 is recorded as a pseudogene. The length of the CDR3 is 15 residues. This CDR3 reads CASSKGQADDYGYTF. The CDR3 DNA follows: TGTGCCAGCAGCAAGGGACAGGCCGACGACTATGGCTACACCTTC.

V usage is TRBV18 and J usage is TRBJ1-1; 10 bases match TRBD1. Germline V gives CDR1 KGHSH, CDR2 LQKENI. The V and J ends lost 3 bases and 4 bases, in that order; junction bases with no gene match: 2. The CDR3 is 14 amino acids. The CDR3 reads CASSPGQGFTEAFF. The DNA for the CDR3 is TGTGCCAGCTCACCGGGACAGGGGTTCACTGAAGCTTTCTTT.

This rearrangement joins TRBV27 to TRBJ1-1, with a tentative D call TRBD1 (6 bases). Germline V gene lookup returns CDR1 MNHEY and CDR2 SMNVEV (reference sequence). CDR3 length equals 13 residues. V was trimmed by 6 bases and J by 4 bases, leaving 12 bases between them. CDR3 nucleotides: TGTGCCAGCAGAAACACAGGGATCACTGAAGCTTTCTTT. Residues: CASRNTGITEAFF.

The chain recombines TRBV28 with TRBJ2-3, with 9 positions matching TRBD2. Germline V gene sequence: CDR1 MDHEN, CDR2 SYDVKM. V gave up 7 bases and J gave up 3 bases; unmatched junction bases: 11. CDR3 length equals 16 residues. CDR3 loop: CASIAGTSFGTDTQYF. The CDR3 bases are TGTGCCAGCATCGCCGGGACTAGCTTTGGAACAGATACGCAGTATTTT.

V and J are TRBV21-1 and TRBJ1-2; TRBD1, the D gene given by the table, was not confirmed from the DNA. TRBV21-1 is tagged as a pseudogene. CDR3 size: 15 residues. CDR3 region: CASSKVGQGLRGYTF. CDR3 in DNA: TGTGCCAGCAGCAAAGTAGGGCAGGGGCTTCGTGGCTACACCTTC.

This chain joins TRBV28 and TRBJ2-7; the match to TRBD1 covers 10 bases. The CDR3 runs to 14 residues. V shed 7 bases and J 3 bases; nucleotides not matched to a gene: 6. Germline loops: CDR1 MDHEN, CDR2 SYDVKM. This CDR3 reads CASIRTGGNYEQYF. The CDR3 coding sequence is TGTGCCAGCATCCGGACAGGGGGTAACTACGAGCAGTACTTC.

In nucleotides, the CDR3 is TGTGCCAGCAGCTTAGGCGGGGGGAGCTACAATGAGCAGTTCTTC. Translation gives CASSLGGGSYNEQFF. J is TRBJ2-1 and V is TRBV7-9; 8 positions agree with TRBD2. After removal of 1 base from V and 3 bases from J, the junction contained 2 bases not matched to a gene. Looked up from germline, CDR1 is SEHNR and CDR2 is FQNEAQ (reference sequence). The CDR3 contains 15 residues.

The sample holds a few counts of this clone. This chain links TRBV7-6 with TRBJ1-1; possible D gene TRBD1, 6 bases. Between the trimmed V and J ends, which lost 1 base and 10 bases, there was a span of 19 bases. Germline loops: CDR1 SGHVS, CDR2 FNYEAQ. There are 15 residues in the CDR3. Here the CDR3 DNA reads TGTGCCAGCAGCTTAGAACAGGGTGAGGGATTAGGAGCTTTCTTT. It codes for CASSLEQGEGLGAFF. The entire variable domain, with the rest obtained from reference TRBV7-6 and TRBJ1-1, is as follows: GAGVSQSPRYKVTKRGQDVALRCDPISGHVSLYWYRQALGQGPEFLTYFNYEAQQDKSGLPNDRFSAERPEGSISTLTIQRTEQRDSAMYRCASSLEQGEGLGAFFGQGTRLTVV.

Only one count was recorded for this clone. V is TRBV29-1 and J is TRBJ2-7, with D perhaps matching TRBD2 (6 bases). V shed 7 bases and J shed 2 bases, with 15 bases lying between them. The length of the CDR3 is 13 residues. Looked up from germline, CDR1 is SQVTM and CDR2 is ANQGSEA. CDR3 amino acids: CSAVTSGTYEQYF. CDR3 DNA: TGCAGCGCTGTGACTAGTGGAACCTACGAGCAGTACTTC.

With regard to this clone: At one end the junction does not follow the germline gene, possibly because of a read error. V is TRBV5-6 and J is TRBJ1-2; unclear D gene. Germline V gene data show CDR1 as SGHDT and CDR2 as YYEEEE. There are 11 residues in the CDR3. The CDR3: CATSFGSGYTF. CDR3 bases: TGTGCCACCAGCTTCGGGAGCGGCTACACCTTC.

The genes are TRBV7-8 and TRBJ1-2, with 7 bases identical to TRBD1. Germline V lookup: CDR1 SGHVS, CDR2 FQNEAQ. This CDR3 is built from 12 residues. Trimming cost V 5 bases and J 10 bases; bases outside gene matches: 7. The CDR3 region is CASSARQGDYTF. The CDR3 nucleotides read TGTGCCAGCAGCGCTAGACAGGGCGACTACACCTTC.

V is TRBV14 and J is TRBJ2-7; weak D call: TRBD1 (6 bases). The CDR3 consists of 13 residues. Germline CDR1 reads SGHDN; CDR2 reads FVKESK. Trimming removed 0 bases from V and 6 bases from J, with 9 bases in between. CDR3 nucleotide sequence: TGTGCCAGCAGCCAAGATATCAGGGGCGAGCAGTACTTC. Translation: CASSQDIRGEQYF.

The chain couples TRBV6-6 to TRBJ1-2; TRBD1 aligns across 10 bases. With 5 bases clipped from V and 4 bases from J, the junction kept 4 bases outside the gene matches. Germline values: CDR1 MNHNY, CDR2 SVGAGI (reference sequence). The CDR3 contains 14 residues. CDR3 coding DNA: TGTGCCAGCAGTGACAGGGGGCAGAGCTATGGCTACACCTTC. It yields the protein CASSDRGQSYGYTF.